The present entry profiles one T cell receptor beta chain with its context. The junction departs from the called germline gene at one end, perhaps through a read error. The sample originates from a study of blood T cell repertoires in COVID-19. Study information: Acute-phase and convalescent COVID-19 samples originated in the United States, Italy and Spain.

The table came from immunoSEQ multiplex PCR; TCRdb's copy has only in-frame clones and leaves some out. In the table there are about 65,000 clones, 85% to 95% of which are singletons. CDR3 size: 15 residues. Looked up from germline, CDR1 is SQVTM and CDR2 is ANQGSEA. This clonotype was sampled from a man aged 65-85 years with active COVID-19. Specimen: peripheral blood. The V and J genes are TRBV29-1 and TRBJ2-1, with a weak D call TRBD1 (5 bases). CDR3 protein: CSVEGTGSSYNEQFF. The DNA of the CDR3 is TGCAGCGTAGAAGGTACAGGAAGCTCCTACAATGAGCAGTTCTTC.